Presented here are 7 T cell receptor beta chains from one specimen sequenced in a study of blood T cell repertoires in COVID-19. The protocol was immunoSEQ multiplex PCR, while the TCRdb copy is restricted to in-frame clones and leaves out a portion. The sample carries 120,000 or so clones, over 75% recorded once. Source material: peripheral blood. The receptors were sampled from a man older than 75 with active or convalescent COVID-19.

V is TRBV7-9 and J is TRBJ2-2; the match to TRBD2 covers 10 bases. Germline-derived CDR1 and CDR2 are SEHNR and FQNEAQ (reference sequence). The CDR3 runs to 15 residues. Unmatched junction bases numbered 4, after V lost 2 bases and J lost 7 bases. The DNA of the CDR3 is TGTGCCAGCAGCTTAAGCGGGGGGGCCATCGGGGAGCTGTTTTTT. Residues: CASSLSGGAIGELFF.

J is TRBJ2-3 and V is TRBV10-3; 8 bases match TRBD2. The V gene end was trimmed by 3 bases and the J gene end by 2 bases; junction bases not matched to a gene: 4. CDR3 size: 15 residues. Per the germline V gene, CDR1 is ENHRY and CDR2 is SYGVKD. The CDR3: CAISDGGGFTDTQYF. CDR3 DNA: TGTGCCATCAGTGACGGCGGGGGGTTCACAGATACGCAGTATTTT.

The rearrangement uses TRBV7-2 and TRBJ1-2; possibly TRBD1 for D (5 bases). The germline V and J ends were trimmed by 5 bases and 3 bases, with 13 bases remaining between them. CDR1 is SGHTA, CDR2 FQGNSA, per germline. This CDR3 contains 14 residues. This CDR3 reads CASSNAGGYYGYTF. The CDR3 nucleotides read TGTGCCAGCAGCAATGCCGGGGGTTACTATGGCTACACCTTC.

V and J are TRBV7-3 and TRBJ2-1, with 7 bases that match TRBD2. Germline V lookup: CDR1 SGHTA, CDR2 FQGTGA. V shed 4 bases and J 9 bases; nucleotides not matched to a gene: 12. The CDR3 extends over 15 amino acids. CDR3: CASSSFIGGGGEQFF. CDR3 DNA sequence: TGTGCCAGCAGCTCGTTTATAGGAGGCGGGGGTGAGCAGTTCTTC.

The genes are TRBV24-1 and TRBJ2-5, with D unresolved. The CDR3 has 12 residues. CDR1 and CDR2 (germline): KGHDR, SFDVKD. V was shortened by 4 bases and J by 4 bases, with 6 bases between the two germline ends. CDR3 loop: CATSEAGETQYF. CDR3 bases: TGTGCCACCAGTGAGGCAGGAGAGACCCAGTACTTC.

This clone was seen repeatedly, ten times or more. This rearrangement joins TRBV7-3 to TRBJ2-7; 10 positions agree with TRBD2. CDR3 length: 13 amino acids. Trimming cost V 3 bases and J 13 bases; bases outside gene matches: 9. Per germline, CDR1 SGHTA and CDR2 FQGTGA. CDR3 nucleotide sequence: TGTGCCAGCAGCTTCATTCAAGCGGGAGGGGATTACTTC. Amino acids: CASSFIQAGGDYF.

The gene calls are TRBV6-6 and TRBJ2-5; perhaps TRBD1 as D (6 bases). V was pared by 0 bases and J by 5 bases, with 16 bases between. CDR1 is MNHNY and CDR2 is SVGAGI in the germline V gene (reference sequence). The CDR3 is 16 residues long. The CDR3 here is CASSYSTGPRGETQYF. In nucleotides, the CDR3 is TGTGCCAGCAGTTACTCGACGGGTCCGAGGGGGGAGACCCAGTACTTC.